These 7 T cell receptor beta chains came from one sample sequenced in a study of patients and donors after allogeneic stem cell transplantation. TCRdb re-called the RT-PCR reads with MiXCR, one entry per CDR3 protein. Among more than 850,000 distinct CDR3 sequences listed, about a sixth were seen once. The sequencing input was blood, either unsorted or a sorted T cell fraction (not recorded which). The receptors come from a human donor who was either an allogeneic HSCT recipient or a stem cell or donor lymphocyte infusion donor (not recorded which). It is not recorded whose cells these are; they may come from a transplant donor.

This clonotype was picked up many times. This chain connects TRBV5-1 to TRBJ2-1, with TRBD1 matching 7 bases. Per germline, CDR1 SGHRS and CDR2 YFSETQ. This CDR3 comprises 15 residues. Trimming removed 0 bases from V and 8 bases from J; junction bases left unmatched: 8. The CDR3 is CASSLEGAGRDEQFF. The CDR3 DNA follows: TGCGCCAGCAGCTTGGAGGGGGCAGGCAGGGATGAGCAGTTCTTC.

The CDR3 loop is CASIPASGTDTQYF. CDR3 DNA sequence: TGTGCCAGTATTCCCGCTAGTGGCACAGATACGCAGTATTTT. The chain couples TRBV19 to TRBJ2-3; no clear D. V dropped 7 bases and J dropped 1 base, with 12 bases sitting between them. The CDR3 runs to 14 residues. Germline values: CDR1 LNHDA, CDR2 SQIVND (reference sequence). Full variable domain (remainder filled in from reference TRBV19 and TRBJ2-3): DGGITQSPKYLFRKEGQNVTLSCEQNLNHDAMYWYRQDPGQGLRLIYYSQIVNDFQKGDIAEGYSVSREKKESFPLTVTSAQKNPTAFYLCASIPASGTDTQYFGPGTRLTVL.

Many counts were recorded for this clonotype. This chain links TRBV12-3 or TRBV12-4 with TRBJ1-4; tentatively, D is TRBD1 (6 bases). Trimming stripped 3 bases from V and 8 bases from J, with 13 bases between. This CDR3 comprises 14 residues. The DNA for the CDR3 is TGTGCCAGCAGTTTCACAGGGATTTCCGAAAAACTGTTTTTT. This translates into CASSFTGISEKLFF.

The chain employs TRBV10-3 and TRBJ2-3; D unclear. Germline V lookup: CDR1 ENHRY, CDR2 SYGVKD. V lost 8 bases and J lost 0, with 12 bases in between. CDR3 size: 14 residues. CDR3 region: CAISPELSTDTQYF. CDR3 DNA: TGTGCCATCTCCCCGGAGCTTAGCACAGATACGCAGTATTTT.

This clonotype was recorded at least ten times. V gene TRBV5-1 combines with J gene TRBJ2-7, with 8 positions matching TRBD1. The CDR3 consists of 14 residues. Trimming cost V 3 bases and J 0 bases; bases outside gene matches: 2. In germline, CDR1 is SGHRS, CDR2 YFSETQ. In DNA form, the CDR3 reads TGCGCCAGCAGCTCGGGACAGGCCTCCTACGAGCAGTACTTC. Amino acid sequence: CASSSGQASYEQYF.

The rearrangement links TRBV15 to TRBJ2-2; D is ambiguous. This CDR3 contains 13 residues. CDR1 and CDR2 (germline): LNHNV, YYDKDF (reference sequence). Trimming removed 0 bases at V and 5 bases at J, with 4 bases between. The CDR3 DNA reads TGTGCCACCAGCAGAGATGGGACCGGGGAGCTGTTTTTT. This codes for CATSRDGTGELFF.

The rearrangement uses TRBV6-2 or TRBV6-3 and TRBJ1-1; D possibly corresponds to TRBD1 (5 bases). Deletions cut 8 bases from V and 0 bases from J, with 16 bases between. The CDR3 extends over 15 amino acids. CDR1 is MNHEY, CDR2 SVGEGT, per germline. The CDR3 spells CASRGEQKMNTEAFF. In DNA, the CDR3 is TGTGCCAGCCGAGGGGAGCAAAAAATGAACACTGAAGCTTTCTTT.